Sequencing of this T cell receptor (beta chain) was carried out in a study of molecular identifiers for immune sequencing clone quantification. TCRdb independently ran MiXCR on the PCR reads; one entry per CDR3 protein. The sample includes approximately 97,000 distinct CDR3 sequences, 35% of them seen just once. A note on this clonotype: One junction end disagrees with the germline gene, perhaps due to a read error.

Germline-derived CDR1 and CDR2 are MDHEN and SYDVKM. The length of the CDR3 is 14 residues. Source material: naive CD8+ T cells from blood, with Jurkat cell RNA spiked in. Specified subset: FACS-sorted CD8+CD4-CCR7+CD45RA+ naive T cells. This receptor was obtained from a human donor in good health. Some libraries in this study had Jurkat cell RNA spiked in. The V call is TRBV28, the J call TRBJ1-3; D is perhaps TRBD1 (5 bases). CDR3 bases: TGTGCCAGCAAGGGCAGGGACTCTGGAAACACCATATGTTTT. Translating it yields CASKGRDSGNTICF.